This T cell receptor beta chain was recorded in a study of neurological immune-mediated disorders. This CDR3 contains 15 residues. V lost 1 base to trimming and J lost 4 bases, with 13 bases between them. The germline gives CDR1 DFQATT, CDR2 SNEGSKA (reference sequence). Study results and caveats: Falling below healthy controls, multiple sclerosis showed the least TCR clonal expansion, while HTLV-1-associated myelopathy showed the most.

TCRdb re-called the 5' RACE reads through MiXCR, storing one row per CDR3 protein. The data hold 40,000 or so distinct CDR3 sequences, with 2% to 3% observed a single time. Many counts were recorded for this clonotype. The antigen remains unidentified. This TCR came from a man aged 30 to 39 with multiple sclerosis. The chain carries TRBV20-1 and TRBJ2-2; weak D call: TRBD1 (5 bases). The specimen sequenced was PBMCs. The CDR3 loop reads CSARASGRGTGELFF. In nucleotides, the CDR3 is TGCAGTGCTAGAGCGTCCGGAAGGGGCACCGGGGAGCTGTTTTTT.